This entry lists 26 T cell receptor beta chains sequenced from one sample in a study of cytomegalovirus exposure and HLA in healthy donors. 13 Jbeta primers and 60 Vbeta primers were used for the PCR. Assay: immunoSEQ multiplex PCR; the TCRdb copy retains only in-frame clones and omits some. This repertoire includes some 46,000 clones. Specimen: PBMCs. The receptors stem from a male donor in good health and CMV-seronegative.

V gene TRBV7-9 combines with J gene TRBJ1-2, with D perhaps TRBD1 (5 bases). CDR1 and CDR2 from the germline V gene are SEHNR and FQNEAQ (reference sequence). V shed 1 base and J shed 8 bases, with 17 bases lying between them. The CDR3 is 15 amino acids. The CDR3 loop is CASSLDVAGLRGYTF. CDR3 nucleotide sequence: TGTGCCAGCAGCTTAGACGTTGCAGGGCTTAGGGGCTACACCTTC.

The J gene is TRBJ2-3, the V gene TRBV30, with a weak D call TRBD2 (5 bases). The germline V gene encodes CDR1 GTSNPN and CDR2 SVGIG (reference sequence). V was pared by 4 bases and J by 0 bases, with 14 bases between. The CDR3 spans 15 residues. CDR3 bases: TGTGCCTGGAATACGGGATCCACTAGCACAGATACGCAGTATTTT. Its translation is CAWNTGSTSTDTQYF.

The chain couples TRBV4-1 to TRBJ1-1; the D gene is possibly TRBD1 (6 bases). V gave up 1 base and J gave up 2 bases, with 14 bases separating them. The CDR3 covers 16 residues. The germline V gene has CDR1 MGHRA and CDR2 YSYEKL. The CDR3 bases are TGCGCCAGCAGCCAAGCCGGGGGGCTTTTTAACACTGAAGCTTTCTTT. Translated, it gives CASSQAGGLFNTEAFF.

This chain uses TRBV27 with TRBJ2-2; D is perhaps TRBD1 (6 bases). Germline loops: CDR1 MNHEY, CDR2 SMNVEV (reference sequence). V gave up 2 bases and J gave up 6 bases, with 13 bases separating them. The CDR3 has 15 amino acids. In DNA, the CDR3 is TGTGCCAGCAGTTTACAAACAGGGAGCGCCGGGGAGCTGTTTTTT. The encoded protein is CASSLQTGSAGELFF.

This chain connects TRBV13 to TRBJ1-1; D not certain. The germline V and J ends were trimmed by 6 bases and 0 bases, with 11 bases remaining between them. The length of the CDR3 is 14 residues. CDR1 and CDR2 from the germline V gene are PRHDT and FYEKMQ (reference sequence). In DNA form, the CDR3 reads TGTGCCAGCAGGGAGGAGGACTTGAACACTGAAGCTTTCTTT. Encoded protein: CASREEDLNTEAFF.

This chain joins TRBV28 and TRBJ1-5, with TRBD1 matching over 8 bases. The CDR3 sequence is 17 residues long. The V segment lost 7 bases and the J segment 8 bases; nucleotides outside the gene matches: 19. Germline V gene lookup returns CDR1 MDHEN and CDR2 SYDVKM. The CDR3 DNA is TGTGCCAGCACCCTCCTCCCGGAGGACAGGGACCCAGAGCCCCAGCATTTT. Residues: CASTLLPEDRDPEPQHF.

Details on this clone: Compared with germline, one end of the junction differs, possibly owing to a read error. J is TRBJ2-1 and V is TRBV19; 7 positions agree with TRBD1. CDR3 size: 14 residues. The germline V gene encodes CDR1 LNHDA and CDR2 SQIVND (reference sequence). CDR3: CAGSIRGQTNEQFF. The CDR3 DNA reads as TGTGCCGGTAGTATACGGGGACAGACCAATGAGCAGTTCTTC.

The rearrangement uses TRBV5-1 and TRBJ2-2; TRBD2 might be the D (7 bases). The CDR3 runs 14 residues. Trimming removed 6 bases at V and 4 bases at J, with 13 bases between. Germline lookup yields CDR1 SGHRS and CDR2 YFSETQ. The CDR3 is CASTGLGGTGELFF. The CDR3 bases are TGCGCCAGCACCGGACTAGGGGGCACCGGGGAGCTGTTTTTT.

Turning to this clone: The germline gene is not matched at one end of the junction; a read error may be the cause. The V call is TRBV19, the J call TRBJ1-2, with TRBD1 as a possible D gene (6 bases). The CDR3 consists of 13 residues. CDR1 LNHDA and CDR2 SQIVND come from the germline V gene (reference sequence). Here the CDR3 DNA reads TGTGCCAGTAGTAGACACGCGCCTGGGGGCTACATCTTC. It specifies CASSRHAPGGYIF.

The chain links TRBV27 to TRBJ2-5; 7 nucleotides align to TRBD1. The germline V gene encodes CDR1 MNHEY and CDR2 SMNVEV (reference sequence). This CDR3 is built from 15 residues. V lost 4 bases and J lost 2; bases outside the gene matches: 7. The CDR3 loop is CASSSTNRGQETQYF. CDR3 sequence (DNA): TGTGCCAGCAGTTCCACTAACAGGGGACAAGAGACCCAGTACTTC.

The chain recombines TRBV5-1 with TRBJ2-2; D is uncertain. The CDR3 covers 12 residues. The V end was cut by 5 bases, the J end by 6 bases, with 8 bases between. CDR1 is SGHRS, CDR2 YFSETQ, per germline. CDR3 region: CASRPDSGELFF. Here the CDR3 DNA reads TGCGCCAGCAGACCAGACTCCGGGGAGCTGTTTTTT.

The chain uses TRBV9 and TRBJ2-5, with 8 bases aligning to TRBD1. The DNA end is more similar to TRBJ2-7, so the J call may be wrong. The germline V gene has CDR1 SGDLS and CDR2 YYNGEE. The CDR3 has 14 amino acids. CDR3: CASSGSGQAYEQYF. The CDR3 DNA reads TGTGCCAGCAGCGGTTCGGGACAGGCCTACGAGCAGTACTTC.

The chain has TRBV19 and TRBJ2-3; 7 bases match TRBD2. The junction had 8 bases not matched to a gene; V was cut back by 5 bases and J by 6 bases. Germline assignment: CDR1 LNHDA and CDR2 SQIVND (reference sequence). CDR3 length equals 14 residues. DNA for the CDR3: TGTGCCAGTAGTTGGGGAGGGCCGGGGGATACGCAGTATTTT. Encoded protein: CASSWGGPGDTQYF.

The gene calls are TRBV11-3 and TRBJ2-3, with 7 bases lining up with TRBD2. V lost 5 bases, J lost 0 bases, and 5 bases stayed unmatched. The CDR3 has 15 amino acids. CDR1 and CDR2 (germline): SGHNT, YENEEA. CDR3 in amino acids: CASSPGGFSTDTQYF. The CDR3, as DNA: TGTGCCAGCAGCCCGGGGGGTTTTAGCACAGATACGCAGTATTTT.

The V call is TRBV5-1, the J call TRBJ2-1; TRBD1 aligns across 7 bases. The CDR3 has 14 amino acids. Trimming cost V 5 bases and J 8 bases; bases outside gene matches: 10. Germline CDR1 SGHRS, CDR2 YFSETQ. CDR3 nucleotide sequence: TGCGCCAGCAGGAGGGTACAGGGGCGGGATGAGCAGTTCTTC. Protein: CASRRVQGRDEQFF.

The V gene is TRBV5-1, the J gene TRBJ1-1, with D unclear. The V end was cut by 0 bases, the J end by 0 bases, with 12 bases between. The CDR3 spans 16 residues. Looked up from germline, CDR1 is SGHRS and CDR2 is YFSETQ. The CDR3 region has the DNA TGCGCCAGCAGCTTGGATAGCAGATACATGAACACTGAAGCTTTCTTT. This gives the protein CASSLDSRYMNTEAFF.

The chain carries TRBV7-9 and TRBJ1-3, with 7 nucleotides matching TRBD1. The germline V gene encodes CDR1 SEHNR and CDR2 FQNEAQ (reference sequence). CDR3 length: 14 residues. Trimming took 3 bases from V and 7 from J; bases not matched to a gene: 6. The CDR3 region is CASSFPGGRNTIYF. The CDR3 DNA follows: TGTGCCAGCAGCTTTCCAGGGGGGCGCAACACCATATATTTT.

V usage is TRBV7-2 and J usage is TRBJ1-2, with D perhaps TRBD1 (6 bases). This CDR3 spans 12 amino acids. CDR1 is SGHTA and CDR2 is FQGNSA in the germline V gene. The V gene lost 5 bases and the J gene lost 8 bases, with 12 bases spanning the gap. The DNA of the CDR3 is TGTGCCAGCAGCCCAACAGGGATCGGCTACACCTTC. Protein product: CASSPTGIGYTF.

V and J are TRBV28 and TRBJ1-6; TRBD1 aligns across 12 bases. This CDR3 is built from 16 residues. Germline CDR1 reads MDHEN; CDR2 reads SYDVKM. Trimming removed 7 bases from V and 10 bases from J; junction bases left unmatched: 11. This CDR3 reads CASTTAWGTGGSPLHF. In DNA, the CDR3 is TGTGCCAGCACCACCGCCTGGGGGACAGGGGGCTCACCCCTCCACTTT.

V and J are TRBV6-4 and TRBJ2-3; D is possibly TRBD2 (5 bases). Germline V lookup: CDR1 MRHNA, CDR2 SNTAGT. V shed 4 bases and J shed 1 base, with 12 bases lying between them. The CDR3 runs 15 residues. The CDR3 is CASSVSASGTDTQYF. CDR3 nucleotide sequence: TGTGCCAGCAGTGTTAGCGCAAGCGGCACAGATACGCAGTATTTT.

This rearrangement joins TRBV28 to TRBJ2-4; 9 nucleotides match TRBD1. The CDR3 runs to 19 residues. The J segment lost 0 bases and the V segment lost 9 bases, leaving 18 bases of the junction unmatched. The V gene's germline CDR1 is MDHEN and CDR2 SYDVKM. The CDR3 protein is CASGPATGGAARAKNIQYF. The CDR3 DNA follows: TGTGCCAGTGGACCGGCGACAGGGGGGGCCGCGCGAGCCAAAAACATTCAGTACTTC.

The chain uses TRBV27 and TRBJ2-2; TRBD1 might be the D (5 bases). The CDR3 is made up of 15 amino acids. Germline values: CDR1 MNHEY, CDR2 SMNVEV (reference sequence). V lost 2 bases and J 1 base, leaving 8 bases between the germline ends. The CDR3, as DNA: TGTGCCAGCAGTTTAACAGGTCGGAACACCGGGGAGCTGTTTTTT. It specifies CASSLTGRNTGELFF.

This chain links TRBV18 with TRBJ2-6; 11 positions agree with TRBD2. Germline V lookup: CDR1 KGHSH, CDR2 LQKENI. With 1 base clipped from V and 1 base from J, the junction kept 6 bases outside the gene matches. The CDR3 length is 19 residues. The CDR3: CASSPRTSGSRSGANVLTF. The DNA for the CDR3 is TGTGCCAGCTCACCACGGACTAGCGGGTCAAGGTCTGGGGCCAACGTCCTGACTTTC.

This sequence joins TRBV4-1 and TRBJ2-1; D might be TRBD2 (6 bases). The CDR3 contains 17 residues. CDR1 and CDR2 (germline): MGHRA, YSYEKL. Trimming left V 4 bases short and J 4 bases short, with 20 bases between. The CDR3 loop reads CASSPSPLAVGYNEQFF. The CDR3 DNA reads as TGCGCCAGCAGCCCTTCCCCCTTAGCGGTCGGGTACAATGAGCAGTTCTTC.

The chain combines TRBV6-6 with TRBJ1-2; 11 nucleotides agree with TRBD1. Trimming removed 5 bases from V and 5 bases from J; junction bases left unmatched: 4. The germline V gene has CDR1 MNHNY and CDR2 SVGAGI (reference sequence). This CDR3 is built from 14 residues. CDR3 in DNA: TGTGCCAGCAGTCCGGGACAGGGGGGGTATGGCTACACCTTC. Its protein is CASSPGQGGYGYTF.

The J gene is TRBJ2-1, the V gene TRBV6-1; 8 bases fit TRBD2. V dropped 2 bases and J dropped 0; count of bases not matched to a gene: 18. The CDR3 extends over 21 amino acids. CDR1 and CDR2 (germline): MNHNS, SASEGT. The CDR3, as DNA: TGTGCCAGCAGTGAATCGATTGTGCGGACTAGCAGACCCCGCTCCTACAATGAGCAGTTCTTC. Translated: CASSESIVRTSRPRSYNEQFF.